This is a list of T cell receptor beta chains from one sample in a study of blood T cell repertoires in COVID-19. Profiling relied on immunoSEQ multiplex PCR, and the TCRdb table lists in-frame clones only, not all of them. The table has more than 85,000 clones, approximately 78% seen once. Material for sequencing was peripheral blood. The receptors derive from a man aged 55 to 70 with active or convalescent COVID-19. The CDR3 runs from the conserved cysteine through the conserved F or W. The D gene is left open where the match is weak. Size tells how often a clone was seen (once, few, many) or the class of an expanded clone, and some rows leave it out.

J	D	V	size	CDR3	DNA
TRBJ2-5	TRBD1	TRBV9	-	CASSVAGGTGETQYF	TGTGCCAGCAGCGTAGCTGGTGGGACAGGGGAGACCCAGTACTTC
TRBJ2-1	-	TRBV9	-	CASSVYQGTYNEQFF	TGTGCCAGCAGCGTATACCAGGGCACCTACAATGAGCAGTTCTTC
TRBJ2-3	TRBD2	TRBV5-1	few	CASSSYSRGLAGERDTQYF	TGCGCCAGCAGCTCGTACTCAAGGGGACTAGCGGGAGAGAGGGATACGCAGTATTTT
TRBJ1-4	-	TRBV7-2	-	CASSFGGFSAGEKLFF	TGTGCCAGCAGCTTCGGAGGGTTTAGTGCGGGGGAAAAACTGTTTTTT
TRBJ2-1	-	TRBV7-8	-	CASSLGYSNEQFF	TGTGCCAGCAGCTTAGGGTACTCAAATGAGCAGTTCTTC
TRBJ2-1	TRBD2	TRBV11-2	-	CASSTASGRAGGEQFF	TGTGCCAGCAGCACCGCTAGCGGGAGGGCCGGAGGTGAGCAGTTCTTC
TRBJ2-1	TRBD2	TRBV7-6	few	CAQIFGLAGNEQFF	TGTGCCCAGATTTTCGGACTAGCGGGAAATGAGCAGTTCTTC
TRBJ1-1	-	TRBV29-1	once	CSSRVGHNTEAFF	TGCAGCTCACGAGTGGGACATAACACTGAAGCTTTCTTT
TRBJ2-2	TRBD2	TRBV7-9	-	CASSRAGDGSKLFF	TGTGCCAGCAGCCGGGCGGGAGATGGAAGTAAGCTGTTTTTT
TRBJ1-1	TRBD1	TRBV7-9	few	CASSPTSGTGRYEAFF	TGTGCCAGCAGCCCTACTTCCGGGACAGGGAGATATGAAGCTTTCTTT
TRBJ2-1	-	TRBV7-9	few	CASSLTFLFNEQFF	TGTGCCAGCAGCTTGACTTTTTTATTCAATGAGCAGTTCTTC
TRBJ1-2	-	TRBV28	once	CASSLRVGRYTF	TGTGCCAGCAGTCTCAGGGTAGGGCGCTACACCTTC
TRBJ2-5	TRBD2	TRBV7-2	-	CASSSLAGVETQYF	TGTGCCAGCAGCTCCCTAGCGGGAGTAGAGACCCAGTACTTC
TRBJ1-1	-	TRBV11-2	-	CASSLFSGGTEAFF	TGTGCCAGCAGCTTATTCTCGGGGGGCACTGAAGCTTTCTTT
TRBJ1-2	-	TRBV5-1	-	CASSLTAGGYTF	TGCGCCAGCAGTCTGACGGCGGGGGGCTACACCTTC
TRBJ2-6	-	TRBV5-1	few	CASSSGLPSGANVLTF	TGCGCCAGCAGCTCAGGCTTGCCCTCTGGGGCCAACGTCCTGACTTTC
TRBJ2-1	-	TRBV27	-	CASSRLPTSYNEQFF	TGTGCCAGCAGCCGACTCCCTACCTCCTACAATGAGCAGTTCTTC
TRBJ2-3	-	TRBV9	-	CASSVGGPFTDTQYF	TGTGCCAGCAGCGTAGGGGGGCCCTTCACAGATACGCAGTATTTT
TRBJ2-7	-	TRBV19	few	CASRGTHHYEQYF	TGTGCCAGTAGAGGGACACACCACTACGAGCAGTACTTC
TRBJ1-4	TRBD1	TRBV3-1/TRBV3-2	-	CASSLRTGTNEKLFF	TGTGCCAGCAGCCTGAGGACAGGTACTAATGAAAAACTGTTTTTT
TRBJ2-7	TRBD1	TRBV13	once	CASSSGTDSYEQYF	TGTGCCAGCAGCTCCGGGACAGACTCCTACGAGCAGTACTTC
TRBJ1-5	TRBD1	TRBV19	few	CASNLQGASNQPQHF	TGTGCCAGTAATTTACAGGGGGCAAGCAATCAGCCCCAGCATTTT
TRBJ2-1	-	TRBV2	-	CASKLDSGNNEQFF	TGTGCCAGCAAGCTGGATAGCGGTAACAATGAGCAGTTCTTC
TRBJ1-5	TRBD1	TRBV28	-	CASSLTGSGGIQPQHF	TGTGCCAGCAGTTTAACGGGGTCAGGGGGAATTCAGCCCCAGCATTTT
TRBJ2-1	-	TRBV5-1	-	CASSLEGANEQFF	TGCGCCAGCAGCTTGGAAGGAGCCAATGAGCAGTTCTTC
TRBJ1-1	-	TRBV14	-	CASSLTGGNTEAFF	TGTGCCAGCAGCCTGACAGGTGGGAACACTGAAGCTTTCTTT
TRBJ1-3	TRBD1	TRBV5-5	-	CASSSLPGQLSGNTIYF	TGTGCCAGCAGCTCCCTGCCGGGACAGCTCTCTGGAAACACCATATATTTT
TRBJ2-1	TRBD2	TRBV11-3	-	CASSLGGSGRAGYEQFF	TGTGCCAGCAGCTTAGGAGGTAGCGGGAGGGCCGGGTATGAGCAGTTCTTC
TRBJ2-6	TRBD1	TRBV18	-	CASSPGQGATGANVLTF	TGTGCCAGCTCACCAGGACAGGGGGCTACGGGGGCCAACGTCCTGACTTTC
TRBJ2-1	TRBD2	TRBV7-9	-	CASSARGVGHNEQFF	TGTGCCAGCAGCGCTCGGGGGGTGGGGCACAATGAGCAGTTCTTC
TRBJ1-5	TRBD1	TRBV5-5	-	CASSLRWTGDQPQHF	TGTGCCAGCAGCTTGCGGTGGACAGGGGATCAGCCCCAGCATTTT
TRBJ1-4	-	TRBV20-1	few	CSAYKNEKLFF	TGCAGTGCTTACAAAAATGAAAAACTGTTTTTT
TRBJ2-7	-	TRBV28	-	CASSRASTRGGDEQYF	TGTGCCAGCAGTCGAGCTTCAACCAGGGGTGGAGACGAGCAGTACTTC
TRBJ1-2	-	TRBV11-2	few	CASSFQGNGYTF	TGTGCCAGCAGCTTTCAGGGAAATGGCTACACCTTC